This TCR beta chain was recovered during a study of T cell clonotyping in hematopoietic cell transplantation. Here immunoSEQ multiplex PCR was the method, and the copy in TCRdb shows in-frame clones only, minus some. This sample carries roughly 8,000 clones, about four fifths of them seen once, and the ten largest clones take approximately 5%. Samples: about 28 days before transplant, then days 30, 100 and 180 after. CDR1 SEHNR and CDR2 FQNEAQ come from the germline V gene (reference sequence). The CDR3 has 15 residues. The germline V and J ends were trimmed by 5 bases and 4 bases, with 18 bases remaining between them.

The chain couples TRBV7-9 to TRBJ2-7; a weak D match, TRBD1 (6 bases). This sequence was found in a female patient aged 50 to 60 who had an allogeneic stem cell transplant from an unrelated donor, so the T cells may come from the graft donor. Some clones in this sample may be carry-over from other donors' samples. The sequences come from peripheral blood mononuclear cells, collected 180 days after allogeneic stem cell transplant. The CDR3 region is CASSQEGTFRYEQYF. The CDR3 nucleotides read TGTGCCAGCAGCCAAGAGGGGACATTCAGGTACGAGCAGTACTTC.